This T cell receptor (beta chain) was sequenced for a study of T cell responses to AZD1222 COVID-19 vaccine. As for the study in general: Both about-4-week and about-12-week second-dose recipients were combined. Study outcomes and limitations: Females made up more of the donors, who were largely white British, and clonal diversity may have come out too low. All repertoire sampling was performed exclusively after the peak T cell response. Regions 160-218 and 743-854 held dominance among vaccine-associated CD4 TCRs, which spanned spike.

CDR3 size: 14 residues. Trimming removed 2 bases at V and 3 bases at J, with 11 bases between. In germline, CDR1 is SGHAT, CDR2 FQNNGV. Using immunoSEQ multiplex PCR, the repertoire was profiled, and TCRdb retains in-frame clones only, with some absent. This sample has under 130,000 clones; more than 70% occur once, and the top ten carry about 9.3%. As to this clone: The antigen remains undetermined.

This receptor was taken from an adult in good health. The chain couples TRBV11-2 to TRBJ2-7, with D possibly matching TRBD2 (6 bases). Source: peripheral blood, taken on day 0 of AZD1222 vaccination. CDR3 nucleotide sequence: TGTGCCAGCAGCTTATCGGGACTGGTCTACGAGCAGTACTTC. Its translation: CASSLSGLVYEQYF.